These T cell receptor beta chains were read from a single sample in a study of identifying expanded T cells in peripheral blood. Some clones are missing from TCRdb's copy, which holds only in-frame ones; the method was immunoSEQ multiplex PCR. The data hold about 89,000 clones, with around 86% observed a single time. Sequenced material: blood. Every receptor here comes from a person aged 18 to 75 in good health. CDR3s include the opening cysteine and the closing phenylalanine or tryptophan. A D gene is named only where the DNA matches it firmly.

d_call j_call v_call cdr3_aa cdr3_nt
NA TRBJ2-1 TRBV27 CASSEPRPSGKDEQFF TGTGCCAGCAGTGAACCCCGGCCTTCCGGGAAGGATGAGCAGTTCTTC
NA TRBJ1-2 TRBV6-5 CASSGSSYGYTF TGTGCCAGCAGTGGGAGCAGCTATGGCTACACCTTC
TRBD1 TRBJ1-3 TRBV27 CASGRGQGGNTIYF TGTGCCAGCGGCCGGGGACAGGGGGGAAACACCATATATTTT
TRBD2 TRBJ2-1 TRBV19 CASTQRGLGNEQFF TGTGCCAGTACCCAGCGGGGGCTGGGCAATGAGCAGTTCTTC
NA TRBJ2-5 TRBV10-1 CASSESKGQETQYF TGCGCCAGCAGTGAGTCGAAAGGGCAAGAGACCCAGTACTTC
NA TRBJ2-5 TRBV29-1 CSVDSGGPRTQYF TGCAGCGTTGACTCCGGGGGGCCCCGGACCCAGTACTTC
NA TRBJ2-1 TRBV18 CASSPVAGDYNEQFF TGTGCCAGCTCACCAGTCGCAGGGGACTACAATGAGCAGTTCTTC
NA TRBJ2-2 TRBV7-9 CASSFSLTGELFF TGTGCCAGCAGCTTTAGTTTGACCGGGGAGCTGTTTTTT
NA TRBJ2-3 TRBV5-6 CASSLDRTDTQYF TGTGCCAGCAGCTTGGACAGGACAGATACGCAGTATTTT
NA TRBJ1-2 TRBV6-5 CASSYSGGAGYGYTF TGTGCCAGCAGTTACTCGGGAGGGGCGGGCTATGGCTACACCTTC